A selection of T cell receptor beta chains follows, all from one sample in a study of blood T cells in healthy people across ages. TCRdb re-derived calls from the 5' RACE reads in MiXCR, one entry per CDR3 protein. Found here are some 640,000 distinct CDR3 sequences, around 31% of them singletons; the top ten hold around a sixth. The sample consisted of blood. The receptors come from a woman older than 75 in good health. CDR3s include the opening cysteine and the closing phenylalanine or tryptophan. A D gene is named only where the DNA matches it firmly. Rows may omit the clone size; those that give it use once, few, many or a size class.

d_call	v_call	clone_size	j_call	cdr3_nt	cdr3_aa
NA	TRBV7-2	many	TRBJ2-7	TGTGCCAGCAGCTTAGATCAGGCTAGTGGGTACGAGCAGTACTTC	CASSLDQASGYEQYF
NA	TRBV29-1	many	TRBJ1-2	TGCAGCGTTGTGGGTATGGATGGCTACACCTTC	CSVVGMDGYTF
NA	TRBV13	many	TRBJ2-7	TGTGCCAGCAGCCCCTCAGGGGCGGGCGAGCAGTACTTC	CASSPSGAGEQYF
NA	TRBV28	NA	TRBJ2-5	TGTGCCAGCAGTTTCGAGTCAGGGAGAGGTCGGAAGACCCAGTACTTC	CASSFESGRGRKTQYF
NA	TRBV12-3/TRBV12-4	few	TRBJ2-3	TGTGCCAGCAGTTTAAGGGATTCCCGACCAGATGCGCAATATTTT	CASSLRDSRPDAQYF
NA	TRBV20-1	NA	TRBJ2-5	TGCAGTGCTAGAGCCAAGGGGTGGACCCAGTACTTC	CSARAKGWTQYF
NA	TRBV5-1	NA	TRBJ2-6	TGCGCCAGCAGGGCCGTACTCTCTGGGGCCAACGTCCTGACTTTC	CASRAVLSGANVLTF
NA	TRBV6-6	few	TRBJ1-4	TGTGCCAGCTTCCCCCGGGCGGGTGAAAAACTGTTTTTT	CASFPRAGEKLFF
NA	TRBV9	many	TRBJ2-7	TGTGCCAGCAGCGTAGACACCGTCGAGGAGCAGTACTTC	CASSVDTVEEQYF
NA	TRBV20-1	many	TRBJ1-4	TGCAGTGCTAGAGAGCCAGGTGCTAATGAAAAACTGTTTTTT	CSAREPGANEKLFF
NA	TRBV20-1	NA	TRBJ2-5	TGCAGTGCCCATGATCGGGGGCGAGAGACCCAGTACTTC	CSAHDRGRETQYF
NA	TRBV7-2	NA	TRBJ2-7	TGTGCCAGCAGCACCTGGACAGATACCTACGAGCAGTACTTC	CASSTWTDTYEQYF
NA	TRBV10-3	few	TRBJ1-4	TGTGCCATCAGTGTCAATGAAGAAAAACTGTTTTTT	CAISVNEEKLFF
TRBD1	TRBV2	many	TRBJ2-1	TGTGCCACGGGACAGGGCGATCGGCAGTTCTTC	CATGQGDRQFF
TRBD1	TRBV29-1	NA	TRBJ1-1	TGCAGCGTTGCACGGGACAGGGGTGGCACTGAAGCTTTCTTT	CSVARDRGGTEAFF
TRBD1	TRBV5-1	many	TRBJ1-2	TGCGCCAGCAGCTTGAGCCCGGCAGGGGGCCTATATGGCTACACCTTC	CASSLSPAGGLYGYTF
TRBD2	TRBV10-3	many	TRBJ2-1	TGTGCCATCAGTGAGTCCACTGCGGGGGACGGAGAGCAGTTCTTC	CAISESTAGDGEQFF
NA	TRBV10-3	many	TRBJ2-7	TGTGCCATCAGTGAGTCTGGGCAGACCTACGAGCAGTACTTC	CAISESGQTYEQYF
TRBD2	TRBV12-3/TRBV12-4	NA	TRBJ2-1	TGTGCCAGCAGTGGGACTAGCTGCGATGAGCAGTTCTTC	CASSGTSCDEQFF
NA	TRBV3-1	many	TRBJ2-3	TGTGCCAGCAGCCAAGATGCGTTCGCAGATACGCAGTATTTT	CASSQDAFADTQYF
NA	TRBV4-3	NA	TRBJ2-1	TGCGCCAGCAGCCAAGATTCAGTGAGGGGGGTGCACAATGAGCAGTTCTTC	CASSQDSVRGVHNEQFF
TRBD1	TRBV20-1	few	TRBJ1-5	TGCAGTGCCAAACAGGGGTCCGGCCTATTGGATCAGCCCCAGCATTTT	CSAKQGSGLLDQPQHF
NA	TRBV12-3/TRBV12-4	NA	TRBJ2-1	TGTGCCAGCAGTTCCAGGACCTACAATGAGCAGTTCTTC	CASSSRTYNEQFF
NA	TRBV5-1	NA	TRBJ2-3	TGCGCCAGCAGCGGTGCGGACATGCAAGCCACAGATACGCAGTATTTT	CASSGADMQATDTQYF
NA	TRBV4-2	NA	TRBJ2-7	TGTGCCAGCAGCTCAGGCCCAGGCGGGGTAAGCTCCTACAATGAGCAGTACTTC	CASSSGPGGVSSYNEQYF
TRBD2	TRBV2	many	TRBJ2-1	TGTGCCAGCAGTAAGGGACTAGCGGGGTACAATGAGCAGTTCTTC	CASSKGLAGYNEQFF
TRBD2	TRBV7-9	many	TRBJ2-5	TGTGCCAGCAGCTTGACGCGGGAGGCCCAGTACTTC	CASSLTREAQYF
TRBD2	TRBV7-2	NA	TRBJ2-5	TGTGCCAGCAGCCCCCGGACTAGCGGAACGGAGACCCAGTACTTC	CASSPRTSGTETQYF
NA	TRBV7-3	NA	TRBJ2-5	TGTGCCAGCAGCCAGTACAGGGAAGAGACCCAGTACTTC	CASSQYREETQYF
TRBD1	TRBV5-5	many	TRBJ1-4	TGTGCCAGCAGCCGGGGACAGGGACTTCGTAATGAAAAACTGTTTTTT	CASSRGQGLRNEKLFF
NA	TRBV7-2	NA	TRBJ2-7	TGTGCCAGCAGCGCCTCCCACAATGAGCAGTACTTC	CASSASHNEQYF
TRBD1	TRBV4-2	many	TRBJ1-4	TGTGCCAGCAGCCTAACTACTGACAGGGTGGAAAAACTGTTTTTT	CASSLTTDRVEKLFF
TRBD1	TRBV2	NA	TRBJ1-5	TGTGCCAGCACCGGGACAGTTAGCAATCAGCCCCAGCATTTT	CASTGTVSNQPQHF
NA	TRBV27	NA	TRBJ2-7	TGTGCCAGCAGTCCCCGACCCCCAGGGATCGAGCAGTACTTC	CASSPRPPGIEQYF
TRBD1	TRBV29-1	many	TRBJ2-7	TGCAGCGTCCGGACAGGTCCCGAGCAGTACTTC	CSVRTGPEQYF
NA	TRBV21-1	many	TRBJ1-6	TGTGCCAGCAGCAACCCAGGAGATGGAAATTCACCCCTCCACTTT	CASSNPGDGNSPLHF
TRBD2	TRBV7-2	NA	TRBJ2-3	TGTGCCAGCAGCTTAACCCAGCGGGGGGGCCGGACAGATACGCAGTATTTT	CASSLTQRGGRTDTQYF
NA	TRBV29-1	many	TRBJ1-1	TGCAGCGTCGGAAGGGTGGGGACCTCTGAAGCTTTCTTT	CSVGRVGTSEAFF
TRBD1	TRBV7-2	many	TRBJ2-1	TGTGCCAGCAGCTTAGCGCGGCAGGGGGCGCGGAATGAGCAGTTCTTC	CASSLARQGARNEQFF
TRBD2	TRBV15	many	TRBJ2-7	TGTGCCACCAGCAGAGGCGGGGGGCTCTCCTACGAGCAGTACTTC	CATSRGGGLSYEQYF
NA	TRBV7-2	many	TRBJ1-5	TGCGCCAGCAGCTTGGATAGGGCCTCCAATCAGCCCCAGCATTTT	CASSLDRASNQPQHF
TRBD2	TRBV5-1	NA	TRBJ2-3	TGCGCCAGCAGCTTGGAGGGAGGGGCTCGTACGCAGTATTTT	CASSLEGGARTQYF
TRBD2	TRBV20-1	NA	TRBJ2-7	TGCAGTGCTGGAGACGGGACTAGCGGGAACAATGAGCAGTACTTC	CSAGDGTSGNNEQYF
NA	TRBV7-3	few	TRBJ2-2	TGTGCCAGCAGCTTACTGGGGACCGCCGGGGAGCTGTTTTTT	CASSLLGTAGELFF
NA	TRBV28	many	TRBJ2-7	TGTGCCAGCAGTTTTAGAGATCCCAGACCCTACGAGCAGTACTTC	CASSFRDPRPYEQYF
TRBD2	TRBV13	NA	TRBJ2-3	TGTGCCAGCAGCTTACACGCTAGCGGGTTCACAGATACGCAGTATTTT	CASSLHASGFTDTQYF
NA	TRBV10-3	NA	TRBJ1-5	TGTGCCATCAGTGACGAGGCTCGGGGAAATCAGCCCCAGCATTTT	CAISDEARGNQPQHF
TRBD2	TRBV28	many	TRBJ2-1	TGTGCCAGCAAGGCGACGGGGGGTAGCTCCTACAATGAGCAGTTCTTC	CASKATGGSSYNEQFF
NA	TRBV30	few	TRBJ1-2	TGTGCCTTATACGAGGTTCGGGGCTACACCTTC	CALYEVRGYTF
NA	TRBV4-2	many	TRBJ2-6	TGTGCCAGCAAAGATCTAGACAGAGACTCTGGGGCCAACGTCCTGACTTTC	CASKDLDRDSGANVLTF
NA	TRBV6-6	many	TRBJ1-1	TGTGCCAGCAGTGCTCTCCCCCTATTGACCACTGAAGCTTTCTTT	CASSALPLLTTEAFF
NA	TRBV29-1	NA	TRBJ2-2	TGCAGCGTGTCCAGGGGAGGGGAGCTGTTTTTT	CSVSRGGELFF
TRBD1	TRBV5-1	many	TRBJ1-2	TGCGCCAGCAGCGCGTCAGGGGGTCGGTATGGCTACACCTTC	CASSASGGRYGYTF